This passage covers 8 T cell receptor beta chains from one sample sequenced in a study of blood T cell repertoires in COVID-19. Profiling relied on immunoSEQ multiplex PCR, and the TCRdb table lists in-frame clones only, not all of them. Here the sample spans over 80,000 clones, 79% being singletons. Sequencing was carried out using peripheral blood. These receptor sequences come from an elderly woman with active or convalescent COVID-19.

CDR3 sequence reads: CASSYSTGGRETGDEQFF. The CDR3 DNA reads TGTGCCAGCAGTTACTCGACGGGTGGAAGGGAAACAGGTGATGAGCAGTTCTTC. V gene TRBV6-2 or TRBV6-3 combines with J gene TRBJ2-1; tentatively, D is TRBD1 (5 bases). Germline CDR1 is MNHEY and CDR2 is SVGEGT. The CDR3 is made up of 18 amino acids. The V and J ends lost 0 bases and 8 bases respectively, with 23 bases between them.

The chain carries TRBV6-1 and TRBJ2-7; D is perhaps TRBD1 (6 bases). The CDR3 extends over 15 amino acids. With 2 bases removed from V and 2 bases from J, the gap between germline ends came to 13 bases. Per the germline V gene, CDR1 is MNHNS and CDR2 is SASEGT. Written as DNA, the CDR3 is TGTGCCAGCAGTGAAACTTGGGACACCACCTACGAGCAGTACTTC. Its translation is CASSETWDTTYEQYF.

The rearrangement links TRBV6-2 or TRBV6-3 to TRBJ1-5; TRBD1 matches 7 bases. This CDR3 has 16 amino acids. Germline trimming cut 6 bases from V and 3 bases from J; bases unmatched to any gene: 11. Germline V gene data show CDR1 as MNHEY and CDR2 as SVGEGT. Here the CDR3 DNA reads TGTGCCAGCAGCCGAGGGACAGTCACTCTCAATCAGCCCCAGCATTTT. It specifies CASSRGTVTLNQPQHF.

This sequence joins TRBV4-2 and TRBJ2-5, with 7 bases matching TRBD2. V was pared by 0 bases and J by 5 bases, with 9 bases of the junction left unmatched. The germline V gene encodes CDR1 LGHNA and CDR2 YNFKEQ. The CDR3 totals 16 residues. CDR3 loop: CASSQDRLAPSETQYF. The CDR3 nucleotides are TGTGCCAGCAGCCAAGATCGACTAGCACCCTCGGAGACCCAGTACTTC.

V gene TRBV12-3 or TRBV12-4 combines with J gene TRBJ1-1; 7 bases align to TRBD1. After removal of 7 bases from V and 3 bases from J, the junction contained 5 bases not matched to a gene. This CDR3 region has 13 residues. This chain's CDR3 is CASNRQGYTEAFF. In nucleotides, the CDR3 is TGTGCCAGCAACCGACAGGGTTACACTGAAGCTTTCTTT.

Written as DNA, the CDR3 is TGTGCCAGCTCACCACGGCCTTCCGGGGGAGATACGCAGTATTTT. Translated, it gives CASSPRPSGGDTQYF. The rearrangement uses TRBV18 and TRBJ2-3; D may be TRBD2 (6 bases). The V gene's germline CDR1 is KGHSH and CDR2 LQKENI. This CDR3 has 15 amino acids. Trimming cost V 1 base and J 5 bases, with 13 bases left between them.

The chain is built from TRBV27 and TRBJ2-5; no clear D. CDR3 length equals 13 residues. The germline V gene has CDR1 MNHEY and CDR2 SMNVEV (reference sequence). Trimming removed 3 bases at V and 0 bases at J, with 5 bases between. The CDR3 spells CASSFGYQETQYF. The CDR3 DNA is TGTGCCAGCAGTTTCGGGTACCAAGAGACCCAGTACTTC.

The chain joins TRBV20-1 to TRBJ2-7; TRBD1 matches 9 bases. CDR3 length: 15 amino acids. Trimming took 3 bases from V and 2 from J; bases not matched to a gene: 8. CDR1 and CDR2 (germline): DFQATT, SNEGSKA (reference sequence). The CDR3 loop is CSASRTGGQPYEQYF. The CDR3 nucleotides are TGCAGTGCTAGTCGAACAGGGGGCCAACCCTACGAGCAGTACTTC.